A selection of T cell receptor beta chains follows, all from one sample in a study of T cells in Graves' hyperthyroidism and ophthalmopathy. Using its own MiXCR run on the multiplex PCR reads, TCRdb lists one record per CDR3 protein. The profile covers about 420,000 distinct CDR3 sequences, with about an eighth appearing a single time and 5% to 6% taken by the ten largest. The sequenced sample consisted of blood. The receptors were gathered from a woman younger than 30 with Graves' hyperthyroidism. CDR3s include the opening cysteine and the closing phenylalanine or tryptophan. A D gene is named only where the DNA matches it firmly. Size values are once, few and many counts, or a class for expanded clones, and some rows have none.

J,D,size,V,CDR3,DNA
TRBJ2-1,TRBD2,NA,TRBV19,CASAGTSGTYEQFF,TGTGCCAGTGCCGGGACTAGCGGGACCTATGAGCAGTTCTTC
TRBJ1-1,NA,NA,TRBV9,CASSVVRGRNTGAFF,TGTGCCAGCAGCGTAGTCCGAGGGAGGAACACTGGAGCTTTCTTT
TRBJ1-2,NA,few,TRBV10-3,CAISDWGAPSYGYTF,TGTGCCATCAGTGATTGGGGGGCGCCTAGCTATGGCTACACCTTC
TRBJ1-1,NA,many,TRBV20-1,CSARELLSGTEAFF,TGCAGTGCTAGAGAACTACTTTCGGGCACTGAAGCTTTCTTT
TRBJ1-5,NA,many,TRBV2,CASSLQRMNQPQHF,TGTGCCAGCAGTCTACAGCGGATGAATCAGCCCCAGCATTTT
TRBJ2-7,TRBD2,few,TRBV4-3,CASSQSPSGNSYEQYF,TGCGCCAGCAGCCAAAGTCCTAGCGGGAACTCCTACGAGCAGTACTTC
TRBJ1-5,NA,many,TRBV30,CAWSVGVNSNQPQHF,TGTGCCTGGAGTGTAGGTGTAAATAGCAATCAGCCCCAGCATTTT
TRBJ2-1,NA,NA,TRBV4-3,CASSQATRTYNEQFF,TGCGCCAGCAGCCAAGCTACCAGGACCTACAATGAGCAGTTCTTC
TRBJ2-6,TRBD2,NA,TRBV15,CAISRESSGYSGANVLTF,TGTGCCATCAGCAGAGAGAGTAGCGGGTACTCTGGGGCCAACGTCCTGACTTTC
TRBJ2-5,NA,NA,TRBV9,CASSVEGSKQETQYF,TGTGCCAGCAGCGTAGAGGGCTCTAAACAAGAGACCCAGTACTTC
TRBJ2-5,TRBD2,many,TRBV12-3/TRBV12-4,CASSSPRGLAGMETQYF,TGTGCCAGCAGTTCCCCCCGAGGACTAGCGGGAATGGAGACCCAGTACTTC
TRBJ2-7,TRBD1,many,TRBV6-1,CASSLGRDRGYEQYF,TGTGCCAGCAGTCTCGGCCGGGACAGGGGCTACGAGCAGTACTTC
TRBJ2-1,TRBD2,NA,TRBV4-1,CASSQPSGPVYNEQFF,TGCGCCAGCAGCCAGCCTAGCGGTCCAGTCTACAATGAGCAGTTCTTC
TRBJ1-5,NA,few,TRBV27,CASGGWGSQPQHF,TGTGCCAGCGGGGGGTGGGGGAGCCAGCCCCAGCATTTT
TRBJ1-4,TRBD1,many,TRBV20-1,CSAPGTGSEKLFF,TGCAGTGCTCCCGGGACAGGGTCTGAAAAACTGTTTTTT
TRBJ2-5,NA,many,TRBV29-1,CSVGTIETQYF,TGCAGCGTAGGGACCATAGAGACCCAGTACTTC
TRBJ1-4,NA,few,TRBV11-3,CASSFPGVSTNEKLFF,TGTGCCAGCAGCTTCCCAGGGGTTTCAACTAATGAAAAACTGTTTTTT
TRBJ2-6,NA,NA,TRBV7-9,CASSHGTAVQLSGANVLTF,TGTGCCAGCAGCCACGGGACTGCAGTTCAGCTCTCTGGGGCCAACGTCCTGACTTTC
TRBJ1-5,NA,few,TRBV6-1,CASSSNGVQPQHF,TGTGCCAGCAGTTCCAATGGGGTGCAGCCCCAGCATTTT
TRBJ2-5,NA,many,TRBV12-3/TRBV12-4,CASSPDSRAQYF,TGTGCCAGCAGCCCAGATTCTCGGGCCCAGTACTTC
TRBJ2-7,NA,many,TRBV11-2,CASSHVPSSYEQYF,TGTGCCAGCAGCCATGTACCTAGCTCCTACGAGCAGTACTTC
TRBJ2-1,NA,many,TRBV14,CASSQWVNNEQFF,TGTGCCAGCAGCCAATGGGTAAACAATGAGCAGTTCTTC